A selection of T cell receptor beta chains follows, all from one sample in a study of T cell clonotyping in hematopoietic cell transplantation. Only in-frame clones appear in the TCRdb table, and some are missing; sequencing was by immunoSEQ multiplex PCR. Of 30,000 to 40,000 clones listed, roughly 96% were seen once; the top ten hold 1.5% to 2%. Here the sequenced sample was peripheral blood mononuclear cells, taken before stem cell transplant. The receptors shown here come from a man aged 35-49 years with chronic myeloid leukemia. Some clones in this sample may be carry-over from other donors' samples. Both conserved end residues are trimmed from each CDR3. A D gene is named only where the DNA matches it firmly.

v_call: TRBV19
d_call: TRBD1
j_call: TRBJ1-2
cdr3_aa: ATGTGGYTNYGYT

v_call: TRBV28
d_call: -
j_call: TRBJ1-1
cdr3_aa: ASSSRAGVNTEAF

v_call: TRBV9
d_call: -
j_call: TRBJ2-1
cdr3_aa: ASSVAGSLDNEQF

v_call: TRBV5-1
d_call: TRBD2
j_call: TRBJ2-2
cdr3_aa: ASSLETSGGTLGGELF

v_call: TRBV6-6
d_call: -
j_call: TRBJ1-6
cdr3_aa: ATTRGGNSPLH

v_call: TRBV11-3
d_call: -
j_call: TRBJ1-6
cdr3_aa: ASSLEPNSPLH

v_call: TRBV7-6
d_call: -
j_call: TRBJ2-5
cdr3_aa: ASSLGQETQY

v_call: TRBV11-2
d_call: -
j_call: TRBJ1-1
cdr3_aa: ASSLVGLEAF

v_call: TRBV6-5
d_call: TRBD1
j_call: TRBJ2-1
cdr3_aa: ASSRQGASSNEQF

v_call: TRBV4-3
d_call: -
j_call: TRBJ2-1
cdr3_aa: ASSQDAPGVFNEQF

v_call: TRBV2
d_call: -
j_call: TRBJ1-2
cdr3_aa: ASSDNALIYGYT

v_call: TRBV5-4
d_call: TRBD2
j_call: TRBJ2-7
cdr3_aa: ASSRSLAGGPYEQY

v_call: TRBV28
d_call: TRBD1
j_call: TRBJ1-1
cdr3_aa: ASMIQGGRTEAF

v_call: TRBV28
d_call: -
j_call: TRBJ1-1
cdr3_aa: ASGLRGANTEAF

v_call: TRBV25-1
d_call: -
j_call: TRBJ1-1
cdr3_aa: ASSRQSGNTEAF

v_call: TRBV27
d_call: -
j_call: TRBJ1-2
cdr3_aa: ASSLRTGSYGYT

v_call: TRBV29-1
d_call: TRBD1
j_call: TRBJ2-2
cdr3_aa: SVGRDRDGELF

v_call: TRBV29-1
d_call: -
j_call: TRBJ1-2
cdr3_aa: SAGRSGMDYGYT

v_call: TRBV11-2
d_call: TRBD2
j_call: TRBJ2-3
cdr3_aa: ASSFSGTSNTQY

v_call: TRBV28
d_call: -
j_call: TRBJ1-6
cdr3_aa: ASIERQGGAPLH

v_call: TRBV6-6
d_call: TRBD2
j_call: TRBJ2-5
cdr3_aa: ASSYRLAQETQY

v_call: TRBV6-5
d_call: TRBD1
j_call: TRBJ2-7
cdr3_aa: ASSPTGSYEQY

v_call: TRBV18
d_call: -
j_call: TRBJ1-1
cdr3_aa: ASSPKTTGVAEAF

v_call: TRBV19
d_call: TRBD2
j_call: TRBJ2-5
cdr3_aa: ASSQGRGGLLQETQY

v_call: TRBV19
d_call: -
j_call: TRBJ2-3
cdr3_aa: ASRGSKADTQY

v_call: TRBV7-3
d_call: TRBD1
j_call: TRBJ1-5
cdr3_aa: ASTIGTGIIQPQH

v_call: TRBV28
d_call: -
j_call: TRBJ1-4
cdr3_aa: ASSGGSSANEKLF

v_call: TRBV5-1
d_call: -
j_call: TRBJ2-7
cdr3_aa: ASSSRDGDYEQY

v_call: TRBV28
d_call: -
j_call: TRBJ2-5
cdr3_aa: ASSPLGPGIGGKETQY

v_call: TRBV29-1
d_call: TRBD1
j_call: TRBJ1-2
cdr3_aa: SVILTGGHGYT

v_call: TRBV5-4
d_call: -
j_call: TRBJ2-1
cdr3_aa: ASSLQGRYVFNEQF

v_call: TRBV9
d_call: -
j_call: TRBJ1-2
cdr3_aa: ASTVKPPGYT

v_call: TRBV28
d_call: -
j_call: TRBJ2-2
cdr3_aa: AINSPLAGTGELF

v_call: TRBV30
d_call: -
j_call: TRBJ1-2
cdr3_aa: AYRTDDYGYT

v_call: TRBV19
d_call: -
j_call: TRBJ2-7
cdr3_aa: ASSIGHGNEQY

v_call: TRBV5-1
d_call: -
j_call: TRBJ2-7
cdr3_aa: ASSLNLDEQY

v_call: TRBV5-1
d_call: TRBD1
j_call: TRBJ1-2
cdr3_aa: ASSLGQGMRGYT

v_call: TRBV6-1
d_call: -
j_call: TRBJ1-5
cdr3_aa: ASSPGTLQPQH

v_call: TRBV10-3
d_call: TRBD1
j_call: TRBJ1-1
cdr3_aa: AIRTDRAGAEAF

v_call: TRBV19
d_call: TRBD1
j_call: TRBJ1-1
cdr3_aa: ASSVDRGNIAF

v_call: TRBV7-9
d_call: -
j_call: TRBJ2-5
cdr3_aa: ASSLTQETQY

v_call: TRBV5-1
d_call: -
j_call: TRBJ1-3
cdr3_aa: ASSLEGSGGNTIY

v_call: TRBV11-3
d_call: -
j_call: TRBJ1-6
cdr3_aa: ASSSRQAYNSPLH

v_call: TRBV7-2
d_call: -
j_call: TRBJ1-2
cdr3_aa: AAGTGLFYGYT

v_call: TRBV7-9
d_call: TRBD1
j_call: TRBJ1-2
cdr3_aa: ASSGDRGNYGYT

v_call: TRBV7-2
d_call: -
j_call: TRBJ2-7
cdr3_aa: ASSRGGNTYEQY

v_call: TRBV5-5
d_call: -
j_call: TRBJ2-3
cdr3_aa: ASSLVGMDTQY

v_call: TRBV28
d_call: -
j_call: TRBJ2-7
cdr3_aa: ASSLGIFSYEQY

v_call: TRBV10-3
d_call: -
j_call: TRBJ2-1
cdr3_aa: AISESMGVEQF

v_call: TRBV7-7
d_call: TRBD2
j_call: TRBJ2-2
cdr3_aa: ASSSRASGAGGGELF

v_call: TRBV7-9
d_call: -
j_call: TRBJ2-2
cdr3_aa: ASSPPGPTGELF

v_call: TRBV5-5
d_call: -
j_call: TRBJ1-1
cdr3_aa: ASSLEGGGIEAF

v_call: TRBV4-3
d_call: -
j_call: TRBJ1-6
cdr3_aa: ASSQDQGPLSSYNSPLH

v_call: TRBV5-1
d_call: -
j_call: TRBJ1-3
cdr3_aa: ASSRTGEGGNTIY

v_call: TRBV5-4
d_call: -
j_call: TRBJ1-1
cdr3_aa: ASSFRERIGEAF